These 25 T cell receptor beta chains share one sample of origin, sequenced in a study of blood T cell repertoires in COVID-19. Clones were read by immunoSEQ multiplex PCR, and TCRdb kept only the in-frame ones, dropping some. Of about 140,000 clones listed, around 82% were seen once; the top ten hold 3.9%. Sample: PBMCs or T cells enriched from blood (not recorded which). All receptors derive from a man in his forties or fifties in a cohort exposed to, infected with or recovered from COVID-19 (not recorded which).

Note on this clone: Different DNA sequences within this sample yield the same CDR3. V is TRBV18 and J is TRBJ1-1, with D possibly being TRBD1 (5 bases). The V end was cut by 3 bases, the J end by 2 bases, with 7 bases between. Germline V lookup: CDR1 KGHSH, CDR2 LQKENI. The CDR3 has 13 amino acids. The CDR3 DNA follows: TGTGCCAGCTCACCTCAGGGTAACACTGAAGCTTTCTTT. Translating it yields CASSPQGNTEAFF.

The sample holds one count of this clone. This rearrangement joins TRBV4-1 to TRBJ1-1; TRBD1 aligns across 7 bases. CDR1 is MGHRA, CDR2 YSYEKL, per germline. With 2 bases clipped from V and 7 bases from J, the junction kept 13 bases outside the gene matches. CDR3 size: 16 residues. For the CDR3, the DNA is TGCGCCAGCAGCCAACAGGGGGTTCTTGGGGCGGATGAAGCTTTCTTT. Amino acid sequence: CASSQQGVLGADEAFF.

This sequence joins TRBV12-3 or TRBV12-4 and TRBJ1-1; 8 positions match TRBD1. The junction had 5 bases not matched to a gene; V was cut back by 6 bases and J by 11 bases. There are 11 residues in the CDR3. DNA for the CDR3: TGTGCCAGCAGCGACAGGGGATGGGCTTTCTTT. As protein: CASSDRGWAFF.

This CDR3 reads CAWRVSGNTEAFF. In nucleotides, the CDR3 is TGTGCCTGGAGGGTATCGGGGAACACTGAAGCTTTCTTT. The rearrangement joins TRBV30 to TRBJ1-1, with D unclear. V lost 3 bases and J lost 1, with 9 bases in between. Looked up from germline, CDR1 is GTSNPN and CDR2 is SVGIG (reference sequence). The CDR3 has 13 residues. Full variable domain (missing parts from reference TRBV30 and TRBJ1-1): SQTIHQWPATLVQPVGSPLSLECTVEGTSNPNLYWYRQAAGRGLQLLFYSVGIGQISSEVPQNLSASRPQDRQFILSSKKLLLSDSGFYLCAWRVSGNTEAFFGQGTRLTVV.

This clone was picked up one time. The chain recombines TRBV5-1 with TRBJ1-3; possibly TRBD1 for D (5 bases). The germline V and J ends were trimmed by 3 bases and 4 bases, with 11 bases remaining between them. CDR3 length: 14 residues. Germline V gives CDR1 SGHRS, CDR2 YFSETQ. CDR3 sequence: CASSSGTPGNTIYF. CDR3 in DNA: TGCGCCAGCAGCTCCGGGACTCCCGGAAACACCATATATTTT. The full variable domain, rest sourced from reference TRBV5-1 and TRBJ1-3, is KAGVTQTPRYLIKTRGQQVTLSCSPISGHRSVSWYQQTPGQGLQFLFEYFSETQRNKGNFPGRFSGRQFSNSRSEMNVSTLELGDSALYLCASSSGTPGNTIYFGEGSWLTVV.

This clone was observed once. The V and J genes are TRBV5-1 and TRBJ1-2, with 7 bases that match TRBD1. The CDR3 totals 15 residues. V trimming: 0 bases; J trimming: 4 bases; junction bases outside the gene matches: 6. Germline-derived CDR1 and CDR2 are SGHRS and YFSETQ. CDR3 in amino acids: CASSLAGQGGYGYTF. The CDR3 DNA follows: TGCGCCAGCAGCTTGGCCGGCCAGGGGGGCTATGGCTACACCTTC.

The V and J genes are TRBV5-4 and TRBJ2-3; possibly TRBD2 for D (6 bases). Between the trimmed V and J ends, which lost 4 bases and 4 bases, there was a span of 16 bases. CDR1 is SGHNT and CDR2 is YYREEE in the germline V gene (reference sequence). The CDR3 length is 15 residues. The CDR3 bases are TGTGCCAGCAGCCCAGGCGGTATAGCGGCAGATACGCAGTATTTT. As protein: CASSPGGIAADTQYF. The full variable domain, in which reference TRBV5-4 and TRBJ2-3 provide the parts outside the CDR3, is ETGVTQSPTHLIKTRGQQVTLRCSSQSGHNTVSWYQQALGQGPQFIFQYYREEENGRGNFPPRFSGLQFPNYSSELNVNALELDDSALYLCASSPGGIAADTQYFGPGTRLTVL.

The chain joins TRBV9 to TRBJ2-1; 11 positions agree with TRBD2. The ends lost 3 bases at V and 8 bases at J; junction bases unmatched: 7. Looked up from germline, CDR1 is SGDLS and CDR2 is YYNGEE. There are 15 residues in the CDR3. DNA for the CDR3: TGTGCCAGCAGCGGAATTAGCGGGAGGGCTGATGAGCAGTTCTTC. Protein product: CASSGISGRADEQFF.

The rearrangement links TRBV5-4 to TRBJ1-6; D possibly corresponds to TRBD1 (5 bases). In germline, CDR1 is SGHNT, CDR2 YYREEE (reference sequence). This CDR3 comprises 17 residues. V shed 0 bases and J shed 3 bases, with 13 bases lying between them. CDR3 sequence reads: CASSLEPGRSYNSPLHF. CDR3 DNA: TGTGCCAGCAGCTTGGAGCCAGGGCGAAGCTATAATTCACCCCTCCACTTT.

The chain recombines TRBV30 with TRBJ1-5; maybe TRBD1 (5 bases). The V gene's germline CDR1 is GTSNPN and CDR2 SVGIG (reference sequence). The V end lost 4 bases, the J end lost 0 bases, and 16 bases lay between the germline ends. CDR3 length: 16 amino acids. CDR3 amino acids: CAWNPGQGLSNQPQHF. CDR3 coding DNA: TGTGCCTGGAATCCGGGTCAGGGCCTTAGCAATCAGCCCCAGCATTTT.

J is TRBJ1-4 and V is TRBV9; 7 bases fit TRBD1. The CDR3 extends over 15 amino acids. V dropped 3 bases and J dropped 3; count of bases not matched to a gene: 5. The V gene's germline CDR1 is SGDLS and CDR2 YYNGEE. In DNA, the CDR3 is TGTGCCAGCAGCGACCGGACAGGTCCTAATGAAAAACTGTTTTTT. Encoded protein: CASSDRTGPNEKLFF.

This clone was seen a single time. The rearrangement uses TRBV7-2 and TRBJ2-1; D may be TRBD2 (7 bases). Between the trimmed V and J ends, which lost 8 bases and 5 bases, there was a span of 28 bases. Looked up from germline, CDR1 is SGHTA and CDR2 is FQGNSA. The CDR3 loop spans 18 amino acids. CDR3 sequence (DNA): TGTGCCAGCTGTCGAACGACCGGGGGGCCCCCCGCCCACAATGAGCAGTTCTTC. Translation gives CASCRTTGGPPAHNEQFF.

The chain couples TRBV2 to TRBJ1-1; D is perhaps TRBD1 (6 bases). V lost 9 bases and J lost 9, with 14 bases in between. Germline CDR1 is SNHLY and CDR2 is FYNNEI. This CDR3 has 11 residues. DNA for the CDR3: TGTGCCAGTATAACAGGGAAGAAAGCTTTCTTT. Translation gives CASITGKKAFF. The whole variable domain, remainder taken from reference TRBV2 and TRBJ1-1, is EPEVTQTPSHQVTQMGQEVILRCVPISNHLYFYWYRQILGQKVEFLVSFYNNEISEKSEIFDDQFSVERPDGSNFTLKIRSTKLEDSAMYFCASITGKKAFFGQGTRLTVV.

A few counts support this clone. This chain connects TRBV5-1 to TRBJ2-3; 13 positions match TRBD2. Germline V lookup: CDR1 SGHRS, CDR2 YFSETQ. This CDR3 spans 16 amino acids. With V trimmed by 2 bases and J by 5 bases, 5 bases remained unmatched. The CDR3 DNA is TGCGCCAGCAGCTTCGGACTAGCGGGAGTACAAGATACGCAGTATTTT. Protein: CASSFGLAGVQDTQYF.

The chain combines TRBV9 with TRBJ2-1; 11 bases fit TRBD2. J lost 6 bases, V lost 5 bases, and 7 bases had no gene match. The CDR3 runs to 15 residues. Germline V CDR1 and CDR2: SGDLS, YYNGEE. This CDR3 is CASRPPGTSGNEQFF. CDR3 coding DNA: TGTGCCAGCAGACCCCCGGGGACTAGCGGCAATGAGCAGTTCTTC.

This chain joins TRBV7-9 and TRBJ2-3; a weak D match, TRBD1 (6 bases). Germline CDR1 is SEHNR and CDR2 is FQNEAQ (reference sequence). This CDR3 comprises 14 residues. Trimming pared 6 bases from V and 2 bases from J, leaving 12 bases between. CDR3 amino acids: CASRGAVPTDTQYF. The CDR3 bases are TGTGCCAGCAGGGGGGCGGTACCCACAGATACGCAGTATTTT.

The V and J genes are TRBV5-1 and TRBJ2-3; 7 positions agree with TRBD1. The J segment lost 1 base and the V segment lost 4 bases, leaving 6 bases of the junction unmatched. The CDR3 runs 15 residues. Germline CDR1 and CDR2: SGHRS and YFSETQ. CDR3 in amino acids: CASSAAGQGTDTQYF. For the CDR3, the DNA is TGCGCCAGCAGCGCAGCTGGACAGGGCACAGATACGCAGTATTTT.

This rearrangement joins TRBV7-9 to TRBJ1-2; the match to TRBD1 covers 9 bases. CDR3 length equals 14 residues. In germline, CDR1 is SEHNR, CDR2 FQNEAQ (reference sequence). V was clipped by 0 bases and J by 7 bases; unmatched bases: 3. The DNA of the CDR3 is TGTGCCAGCAGCTTAGCGGGACAGGGTGGTGGCTACACCTTC. Its translation: CASSLAGQGGGYTF.

Notes on this clone: This same CDR3 is encoded by further DNA sequences in the sample. This sequence joins TRBV7-9 and TRBJ2-3; no clear D gene. Trimming shortened V by 5 bases and J by 1 base, and 7 bases separated the two germline ends. Germline V gives CDR1 SEHNR, CDR2 FQNEAQ (reference sequence). The CDR3 runs 13 residues. As DNA, the CDR3 is TGTGCCAGCAGCCCTCCCGGCACAGATACGCAGTATTTT. Amino acids: CASSPPGTDTQYF.

The V gene is TRBV5-5, the J gene TRBJ2-2, with 8 bases aligning to TRBD2. The CDR3 spans 16 residues. The V gene end was trimmed by 0 bases and the J gene end by 4 bases; junction bases not matched to a gene: 5. CDR1 and CDR2 from the germline V gene are SGHKS and YYEKEE (reference sequence). In DNA, the CDR3 is TGTGCCAGCAGCTTGGCCATGCGGGGGGTCACCGGGGAGCTGTTTTTT. Encoded protein: CASSLAMRGVTGELFF.

This clone came up a few times. The chain combines TRBV5-4 with TRBJ1-2; 10 nucleotides match TRBD1. The ends lost 4 bases at V and 7 bases at J; junction bases unmatched: 7. The germline CDR1 and CDR2 sequences are SGHNT and YYREEE (reference sequence). The CDR3 totals 14 residues. This CDR3 reads CASSQRQGAGGYTF. As DNA, the CDR3 is TGTGCCAGCAGCCAAAGACAGGGGGCCGGTGGCTACACCTTC.

The J gene is TRBJ2-2, the V gene TRBV19; no firm D call. The CDR3 spans 13 residues. The germline gives CDR1 LNHDA, CDR2 SQIVND (reference sequence). V lost 1 base to trimming and J lost 6 bases, with 6 bases between them. Here the CDR3 reads CASSIGSAGELFF. The CDR3 region has the DNA TGTGCCAGTAGTATAGGGTCGGCCGGGGAGCTGTTTTTT.

The chain is built from TRBV6-5 and TRBJ1-2; D may be TRBD1 (5 bases). Germline V CDR1 and CDR2: MNHEY, SVGAGI. Trimming pared 2 bases from V and 5 bases from J, leaving 9 bases between. The CDR3 covers 13 residues. CDR3 DNA: TGTGCCAGCAGTTACGGGGAGGGGTATGGCTACACCTTC. Its translation is CASSYGEGYGYTF.

The chain uses TRBV2 and TRBJ2-5, with 9 bases fitting TRBD1. Germline values: CDR1 SNHLY, CDR2 FYNNEI. The CDR3 extends over 15 amino acids. J was trimmed by 5 bases and V by 3 bases; bases with no gene match: 7. The CDR3 region has the DNA TGTGCCAGCAGTGAGTTAGGGACAGGGAGCGAGACCCAGTACTTC. It translates to CASSELGTGSETQYF. The complete variable domain, with remaining parts taken from reference TRBV2 and TRBJ2-5, reads EPEVTQTPSHQVTQMGQEVILRCVPISNHLYFYWYRQILGQKVEFLVSFYNNEISEKSEIFDDQFSVERPDGSNFTLKIRSTKLEDSAMYFCASSELGTGSETQYFGPGTRLLVL.

The chain has TRBV19 and TRBJ1-3, with a possible D match to TRBD1 (6 bases). CDR1 and CDR2 from the germline V gene are LNHDA and SQIVND (reference sequence). Trimming shortened V by 6 bases and J by 2 bases, and 8 bases separated the two germline ends. The CDR3 is 13 amino acids. CDR3 sequence reads: CASRPGAGNTIYF. CDR3 DNA: TGTGCCAGTAGGCCAGGGGCTGGAAACACCATATATTTT.